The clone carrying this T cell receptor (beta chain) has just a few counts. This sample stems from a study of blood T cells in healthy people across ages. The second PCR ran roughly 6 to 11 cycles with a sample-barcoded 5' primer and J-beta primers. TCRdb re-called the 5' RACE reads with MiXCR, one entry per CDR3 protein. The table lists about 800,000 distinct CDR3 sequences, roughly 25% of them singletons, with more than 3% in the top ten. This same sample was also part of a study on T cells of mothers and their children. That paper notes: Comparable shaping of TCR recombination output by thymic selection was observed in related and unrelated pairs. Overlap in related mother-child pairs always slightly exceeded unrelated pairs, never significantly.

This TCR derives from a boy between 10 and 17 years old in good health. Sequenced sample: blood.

CDR3 bases: TGTGCCACCAGTGACCCGACTAGCGGAGTACAAGAGACCCAGTACTTC. Protein sequence: CATSDPTSGVQETQYF. This chain uses TRBV24-1 with TRBJ2-5; TRBD2 aligns across 9 bases. Germline V gene lookup returns CDR1 KGHDR and CDR2 SFDVKD. The CDR3 length is 16 residues. J lost 2 bases, V lost 4 bases, and 7 bases had no gene match.